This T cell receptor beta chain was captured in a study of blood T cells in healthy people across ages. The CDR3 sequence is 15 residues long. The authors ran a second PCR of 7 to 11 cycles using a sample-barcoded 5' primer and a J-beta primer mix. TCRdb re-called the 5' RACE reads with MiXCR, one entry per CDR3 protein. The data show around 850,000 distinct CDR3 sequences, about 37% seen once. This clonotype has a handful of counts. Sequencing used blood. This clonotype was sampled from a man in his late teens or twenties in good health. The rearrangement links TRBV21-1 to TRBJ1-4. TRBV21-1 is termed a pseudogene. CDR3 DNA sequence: TGTGCCAGCAGCGAAGCAGGGGCAACTAATGAAAAACTGTTTTTT. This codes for CASSEAGATNEKLFF.